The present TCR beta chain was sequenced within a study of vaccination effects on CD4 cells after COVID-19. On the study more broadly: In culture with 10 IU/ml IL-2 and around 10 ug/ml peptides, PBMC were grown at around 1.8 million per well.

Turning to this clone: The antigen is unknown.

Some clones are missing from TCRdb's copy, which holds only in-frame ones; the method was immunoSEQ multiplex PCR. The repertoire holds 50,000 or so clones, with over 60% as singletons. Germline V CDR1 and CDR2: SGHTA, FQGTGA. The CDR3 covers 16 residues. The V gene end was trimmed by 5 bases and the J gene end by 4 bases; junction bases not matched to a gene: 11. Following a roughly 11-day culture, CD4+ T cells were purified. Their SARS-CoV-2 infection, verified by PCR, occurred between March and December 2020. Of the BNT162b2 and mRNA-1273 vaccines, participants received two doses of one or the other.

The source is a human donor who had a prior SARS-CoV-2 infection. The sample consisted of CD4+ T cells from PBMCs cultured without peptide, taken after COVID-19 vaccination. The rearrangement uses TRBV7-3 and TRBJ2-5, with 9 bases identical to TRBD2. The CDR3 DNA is TGTGCCAGCAGCCCGGGGGCGGGAGGGCCATCAGAGACCCAGTACTTC. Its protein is CASSPGAGGPSETQYF.